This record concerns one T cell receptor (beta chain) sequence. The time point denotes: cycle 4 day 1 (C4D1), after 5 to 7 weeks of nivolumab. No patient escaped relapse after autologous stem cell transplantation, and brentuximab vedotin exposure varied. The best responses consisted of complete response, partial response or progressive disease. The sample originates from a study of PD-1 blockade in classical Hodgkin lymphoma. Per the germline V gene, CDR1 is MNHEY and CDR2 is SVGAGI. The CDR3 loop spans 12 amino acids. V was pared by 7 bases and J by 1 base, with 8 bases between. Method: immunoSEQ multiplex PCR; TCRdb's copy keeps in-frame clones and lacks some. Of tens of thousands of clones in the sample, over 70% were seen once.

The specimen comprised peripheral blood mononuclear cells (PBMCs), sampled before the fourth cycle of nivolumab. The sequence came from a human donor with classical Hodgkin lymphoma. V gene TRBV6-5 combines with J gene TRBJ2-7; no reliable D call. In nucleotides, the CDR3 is TGTGCCAGCACGTCAACTTCCTACGAGCAGTACTTC. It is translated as CASTSTSYEQYF.